These 18 T cell receptor beta chains were all obtained from the same sample, sequenced in a study of siplizumab effects on memory and regulatory T cells. Profiling relied on immunoSEQ multiplex PCR, and the TCRdb table lists in-frame clones only, not all of them. The sample holds around 100,000 clones; around 95% are singletons and the top ten take under 0.65%. The sequencing input was Tregs sorted from blood. The receptor source for this set is a human donor in good health.

The CDR3 here is CATSRVLSWADTQYF. CDR3 nucleotides: TGTGCCACCAGCAGAGTTTTGTCTTGGGCAGATACGCAGTATTTT. The chain combines TRBV15 with TRBJ2-3; unclear D gene. CDR1 and CDR2 (germline): LNHNV, YYDKDF (reference sequence). CDR3 length: 15 residues. V lost 1 base and J lost 4, with 12 bases in between.

This rearrangement joins TRBV20-1 to TRBJ2-5; 9 bases fit TRBD2. The CDR3 extends over 11 amino acids. The germline gives CDR1 DFQATT, CDR2 SNEGSKA (reference sequence). After removal of 6 bases from V and 14 bases from J, the junction contained 10 bases not matched to a gene. For the CDR3, the DNA is TGCAGTGCGGATCTAGCGGGATTTCCCTACTTC. This encodes CSADLAGFPYF.

V usage is TRBV7-2 and J usage is TRBJ2-1, with 11 bases matching TRBD2. Germline V lookup: CDR1 SGHTA, CDR2 FQGNSA. After removal of 1 base from V and 7 bases from J, the junction contained 6 bases not matched to a gene. CDR3 length equals 16 residues. Here the CDR3 reads CASSLGRLAGRNEQFF. The DNA of the CDR3 is TGTGCCAGCAGCTTAGGTAGACTAGCGGGACGGAATGAGCAGTTCTTC.

This clone appeared a single time. The genes are TRBV5-4 and TRBJ2-5, with D possibly called TRBD1 or TRBD2 (5 bases each). The DNA end favors TRBJ2-7, so the J call may be wrong. CDR1 is SGHNT and CDR2 is YYREEE in the germline V gene (reference sequence). The CDR3 sequence is 15 residues long. The CDR3 DNA is TGTGCCAGCAGCTTGATCGGGGCCGGTTCCTACGAGCAGTACTTC. Translated, it gives CASSLIGAGSYEQYF.

In its sample, this clone was seen a few times. The genes are TRBV19 and TRBJ1-5; D remains unclear. Germline V gene data show CDR1 as LNHDA and CDR2 as SQIVND (reference sequence). The CDR3 loop spans 15 amino acids. Trimming shortened V by 1 base and J by 2 bases, and 9 bases separated the two germline ends. The chain's CDR3 is CASSIGVSGNQPQHF. The CDR3 DNA is TGTGCCAGTAGTATAGGTGTGTCGGGCAATCAGCCCCAGCATTTT.

The chain joins TRBV5-1 to TRBJ1-1; no reliable D call. V shed 4 bases and J shed 1 base, with 8 bases lying between them. Germline V gene data show CDR1 as SGHRS and CDR2 as YFSETQ. The CDR3 runs to 13 residues. The CDR3 loop is CASSKDQNTEAFF. The CDR3 nucleotides are TGCGCCAGCAGCAAGGACCAGAACACTGAAGCTTTCTTT.

This clone appeared once. The genes are TRBV27 and TRBJ2-4; the D is unclear. Trimming left V 0 bases short and J 1 base short, with 7 bases between. This CDR3 spans 15 amino acids. CDR1 is MNHEY, CDR2 SMNVEV, per germline (reference sequence). CDR3 coding DNA: TGTGCCAGCAGTTTATCGGCCGATGCCAAAAACATTCAGTACTTC. Protein product: CASSLSADAKNIQYF.

J is TRBJ2-5 and V is TRBV25-1, with D perhaps matching TRBD2 (8 bases). This CDR3 is built from 17 residues. V shed 8 bases and J shed 3 bases, with 25 bases lying between them. Germline V gene data show CDR1 as MGHDK and CDR2 as SYGVNS. The CDR3 protein is CASGWDSPGRGKETQYF. The CDR3 nucleotides read TGTGCCAGCGGATGGGACAGCCCCGGGAGGGGAAAAGAGACCCAGTACTTC.

The chain links TRBV28 to TRBJ1-2; D ambiguous. The CDR3 covers 11 residues. Trimming removed 9 bases at V and 2 bases at J, with 7 bases between. The V gene's germline CDR1 is MDHEN and CDR2 SYDVKM. The chain's CDR3 is CASEANYGYTF. The CDR3 nucleotides read TGTGCCAGTGAAGCAAACTATGGCTACACCTTC.

This clone was seen once. This chain connects TRBV18 to TRBJ2-7, with D uncertain. V was clipped by 6 bases and J by 2 bases, with 8 bases between them. The CDR3 length is 12 residues. The germline V gene has CDR1 KGHSH and CDR2 LQKENI. For the CDR3, the DNA is TGTGCCAGCTCCAGTATAGCCTACGAGCAGTACTTC. Encoded protein: CASSSIAYEQYF. The full variable domain, with the rest looked up from reference TRBV18 and TRBJ2-7, is NAGVMQNPRHLVRRRGQEARLRCSPMKGHSHVYWYRQLPEEGLKFMVYLQKENIIDESGMPKERFSAEFPKEGPSILRIQQVVRGDSAAYFCASSSIAYEQYFGPGTRLTVT.

The rearrangement joins TRBV28 to TRBJ2-6, with D maybe TRBD2 (6 bases). Germline V lookup: CDR1 MDHEN, CDR2 SYDVKM. V lost 5 bases and J lost 2, with 7 bases in between. This CDR3 has 14 residues. The CDR3 DNA reads TGTGCCAGCAGTACGGGGGCTGGGGCCAACGTCCTGACTTTC. Translated, it gives CASSTGAGANVLTF. The full variable domain, completed using reference TRBV28 and TRBJ2-6, is DVKVTQSSRYLVKRTGEKVFLECVQDMDHENMFWYRQDPGLGLRLIYFSYDVKMKEKGDIPEGYSVSREKKERFSLILESASTNQTSMYLCASSTGAGANVLTFGAGSRLTVL.

The V call is TRBV6-1, the J call TRBJ2-7, with 9 bases matching TRBD1. The CDR3 extends over 15 amino acids. In germline, CDR1 is MNHNS, CDR2 SASEGT. Trimming at V came to 3 bases and at J to 6 bases, leaving 9 bases not matched to a gene. The chain's CDR3 is CASSDFGTGFGEQYF. Here the CDR3 DNA reads TGTGCCAGCAGTGACTTCGGGACAGGGTTTGGCGAGCAGTACTTC.

This sequence joins TRBV29-1 and TRBJ2-1; D is unresolved. Germline V gives CDR1 SQVTM, CDR2 ANQGSEA. The CDR3 extends over 11 amino acids. V dropped 4 bases and J dropped 9 bases, with 10 bases sitting between them. This CDR3 is CSVGAVSEQFF. CDR3 nucleotide sequence: TGCAGCGTTGGCGCGGTTTCTGAGCAGTTCTTC.

Many counts were recorded for this clone. The V gene is TRBV27, the J gene TRBJ1-3; 7 bases are a match to TRBD1. Germline assignment: CDR1 MNHEY and CDR2 SMNVEV (reference sequence). The CDR3 runs to 18 residues. Trimming cost V 5 bases and J 0 bases; bases outside gene matches: 13. The CDR3 spells CASSHTGVSGVSGNTIYF. As DNA, the CDR3 is TGTGCCAGCAGTCACACAGGGGTCTCGGGGGTCTCTGGAAACACCATATATTTT.

The chain couples TRBV4-1 to TRBJ2-3; 8 bases align to TRBD2. CDR1 MGHRA and CDR2 YSYEKL come from the germline V gene. The CDR3 runs to 16 residues. V was pared by 1 base and J by 3 bases, with 6 bases of the junction left unmatched. CDR3 residues: CASSQGYGTRTDTQYF. In nucleotides, the CDR3 is TGCGCCAGCAGCCAAGGGTATGGGACTAGAACAGATACGCAGTATTTT.

The chain recombines TRBV29-1 with TRBJ1-2; 7 bases fit TRBD1. This CDR3 has 12 amino acids. Per the germline V gene, CDR1 is SQVTM and CDR2 is ANQGSEA. Trimming cost V 4 bases and J 8 bases; bases outside gene matches: 7. Here the CDR3 reads CSVGQGGLGYTF. In DNA, the CDR3 is TGCAGCGTTGGACAGGGAGGCCTGGGCTACACCTTC.

The J gene is TRBJ2-7, the V gene TRBV9; D is unclear. The CDR3 extends over 16 amino acids. Germline values: CDR1 SGDLS, CDR2 YYNGEE. Trimming removed 0 bases from V and 0 bases from J, with 13 bases in between. In DNA form, the CDR3 reads TGTGCCAGCAGCGTAGGTGTTGGTCTGTACTCCTACGAGCAGTACTTC. It is translated as CASSVGVGLYSYEQYF. The full variable domain, completed using reference TRBV9 and TRBJ2-7, is DSGVTQTPKHLITATGQRVTLRCSPRSGDLSVYWYQQSLDQGLQFLIQYYNGEERAKGNILERFSAQQFPDLHSELNLSSLELGDSALYFCASSVGVGLYSYEQYFGPGTRLTVT.

V is TRBV28 and J is TRBJ2-1, with a possible D match to TRBD2 (9 bases). The CDR3 consists of 20 residues. Germline CDR1 is MDHEN and CDR2 is SYDVKM. With 6 bases removed from V and 4 bases from J, the gap between germline ends came to 31 bases. CDR3 nucleotide sequence: TGTGCCAGCAGGAGACCACGGACAGGGATTAGCGGGAGTAGGTACAATGAGCAGTTCTTC. Translation: CASRRPRTGISGSRYNEQFF.